This TCR beta chain originates from a study of control samples from healthy donors and cancer patients. Profiled with immunoSEQ multiplex PCR; TCRdb holds only in-frame clones, not every one. The sample includes about 86,000 clones, around 94% seen only once; the top ten take about 5%. The CDR3 totals 16 residues. With 1 base removed from V and 0 bases from J, the gap between germline ends came to 12 bases. Germline loops: CDR1 SEHNR, CDR2 FQNEAQ (reference sequence). The J gene is TRBJ1-1, the V gene TRBV7-9; D uncertain. The sample comprised blood. This TCR derives from a woman aged 18-29 years in good health. CDR3 in amino acids: CASSLEFGDMNTEAFF. As DNA, the CDR3 is TGTGCCAGCAGCTTAGAATTTGGGGATATGAACACTGAAGCTTTCTTT.